This T cell receptor beta chain stems from a study of blood T cells in healthy people across ages. Whole-study findings and limits: Unknown donor CMV status possibly confounded expanded clonotype changes. It was not possible, with unsorted PBMCs, to conclusively compare naive and antigen-experienced cells. Higher naive T cell percentage went strongly together with higher TCR beta diversity.

With respect to this clonotype: What it binds is not known.

Alongside a J-beta primer mix, a sample-barcoded 5' primer served in a second PCR lasting about 7 to 11 cycles. Via MiXCR, TCRdb re-called the 5' RACE reads, giving one row per CDR3 protein. Among some 920,000 distinct CDR3 sequences listed, about 51% were seen once. V was trimmed by 5 bases and J by 0 bases, leaving 10 bases between them. Germline V gives CDR1 DFQATT, CDR2 SNEGSKA (reference sequence). The CDR3 contains 13 residues. Those donating, healthy Caucasian individuals from Russia, were aged about 6 to 95. The receptor was isolated from a woman aged 60 to 75 in good health. The chain couples TRBV20-1 to TRBJ2-5, with D hard to call. Sequencing used blood. The CDR3 DNA sequence: TGCAGTGCTGAAGACGAAAACCAAGAGACCCAGTACTTC. Translation gives CSAEDENQETQYF.